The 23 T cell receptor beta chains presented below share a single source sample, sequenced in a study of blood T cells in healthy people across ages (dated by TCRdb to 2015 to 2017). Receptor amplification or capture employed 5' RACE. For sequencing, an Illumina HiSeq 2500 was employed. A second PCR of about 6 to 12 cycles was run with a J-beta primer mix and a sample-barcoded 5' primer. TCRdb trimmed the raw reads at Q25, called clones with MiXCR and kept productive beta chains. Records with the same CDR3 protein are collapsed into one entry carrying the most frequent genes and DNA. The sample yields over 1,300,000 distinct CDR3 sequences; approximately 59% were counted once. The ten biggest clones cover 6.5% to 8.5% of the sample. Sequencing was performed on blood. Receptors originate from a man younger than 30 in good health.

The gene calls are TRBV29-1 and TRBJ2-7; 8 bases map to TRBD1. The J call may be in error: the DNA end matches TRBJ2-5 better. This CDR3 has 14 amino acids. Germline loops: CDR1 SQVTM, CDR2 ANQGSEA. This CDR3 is CSVVARGREETQYF. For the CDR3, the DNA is TGCAGCGTTGTCGCCAGGGGGCGGGAAGAGACCCAGTACTTC.

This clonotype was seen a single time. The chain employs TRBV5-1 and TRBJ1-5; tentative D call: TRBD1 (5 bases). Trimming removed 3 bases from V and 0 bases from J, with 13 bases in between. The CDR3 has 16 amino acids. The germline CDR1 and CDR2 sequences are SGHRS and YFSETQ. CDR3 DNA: TGCGCCAGCAGCTCCGGAGGGGTTGGTAGCAATCAGCCCCAGCATTTT. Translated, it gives CASSSGGVGSNQPQHF.

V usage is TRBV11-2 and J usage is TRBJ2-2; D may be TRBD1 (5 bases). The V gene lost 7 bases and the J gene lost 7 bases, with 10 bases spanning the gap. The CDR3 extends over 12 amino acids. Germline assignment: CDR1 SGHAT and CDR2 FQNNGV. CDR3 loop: CASTWGIGELFF. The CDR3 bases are TGTGCCAGCACCTGGGGCATCGGGGAGCTGTTTTTT.

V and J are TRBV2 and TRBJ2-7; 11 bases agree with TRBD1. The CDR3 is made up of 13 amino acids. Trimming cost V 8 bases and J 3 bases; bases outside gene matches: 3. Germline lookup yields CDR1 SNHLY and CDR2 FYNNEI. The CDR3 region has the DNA TGTGCCAGCCGGACAGGGGGCTTCTACGAGCAGTACTTC. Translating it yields CASRTGGFYEQYF.

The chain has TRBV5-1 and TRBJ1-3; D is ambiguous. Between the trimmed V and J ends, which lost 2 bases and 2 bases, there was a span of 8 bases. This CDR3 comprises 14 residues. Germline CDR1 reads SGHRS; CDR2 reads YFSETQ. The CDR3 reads CASSLSGTGNTIYF. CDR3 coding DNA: TGCGCCAGCAGCTTATCCGGGACTGGAAACACCATATATTTT.

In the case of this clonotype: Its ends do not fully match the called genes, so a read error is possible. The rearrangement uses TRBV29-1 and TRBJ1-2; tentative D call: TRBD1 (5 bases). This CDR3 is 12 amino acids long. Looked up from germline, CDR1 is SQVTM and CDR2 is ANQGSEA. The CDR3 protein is CSVEGTPYAYIF. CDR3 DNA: TGCAGCGTTGAAGGGACACCCTATGCCTACATCTTC.

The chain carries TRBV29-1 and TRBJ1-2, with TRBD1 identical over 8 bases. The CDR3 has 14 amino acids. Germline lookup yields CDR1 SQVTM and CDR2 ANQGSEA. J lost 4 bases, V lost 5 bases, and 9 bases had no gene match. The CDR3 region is CSVHPGGPFYGYTF. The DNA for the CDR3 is TGCAGCGTTCACCCAGGGGGCCCCTTCTATGGCTACACCTTC.

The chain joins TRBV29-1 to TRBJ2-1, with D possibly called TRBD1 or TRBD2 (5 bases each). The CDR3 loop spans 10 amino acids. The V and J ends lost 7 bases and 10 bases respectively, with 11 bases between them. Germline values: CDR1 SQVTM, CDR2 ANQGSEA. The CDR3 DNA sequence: TGCAGCGGTGGGGGTCAGGAGCAGTTCTTC. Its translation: CSGGGQEQFF.

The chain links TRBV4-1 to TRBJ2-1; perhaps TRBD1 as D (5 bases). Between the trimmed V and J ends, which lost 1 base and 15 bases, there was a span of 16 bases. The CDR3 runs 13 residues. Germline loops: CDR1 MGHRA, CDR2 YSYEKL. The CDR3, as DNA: TGCGCCAGCAGCCAAGTAGTGCCAGGGTCGGGGTTCTTC. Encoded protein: CASSQVVPGSGFF.

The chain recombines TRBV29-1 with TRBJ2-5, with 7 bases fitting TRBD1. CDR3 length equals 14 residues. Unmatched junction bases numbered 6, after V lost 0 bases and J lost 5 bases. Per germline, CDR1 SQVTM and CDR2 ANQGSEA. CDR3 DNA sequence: TGCAGCGTTGAAGATACAGGGGTGGAGGAGACCCAGTACTTC. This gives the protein CSVEDTGVEETQYF.

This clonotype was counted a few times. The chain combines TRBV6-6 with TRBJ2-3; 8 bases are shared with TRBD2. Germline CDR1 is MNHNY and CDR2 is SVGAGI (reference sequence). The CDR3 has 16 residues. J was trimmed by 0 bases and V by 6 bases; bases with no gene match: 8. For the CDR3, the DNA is TGTGCCAGCAGCCCCTCGGGGGGGACTAGCACAGATACGCAGTATTTT. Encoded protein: CASSPSGGTSTDTQYF.

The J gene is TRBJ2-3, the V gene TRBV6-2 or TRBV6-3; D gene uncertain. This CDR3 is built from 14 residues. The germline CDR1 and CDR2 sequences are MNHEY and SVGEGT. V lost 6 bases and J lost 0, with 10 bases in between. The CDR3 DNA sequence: TGTGCCAGCAGCCCTCTACTAAGCACAGATACGCAGTATTTT. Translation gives CASSPLLSTDTQYF.

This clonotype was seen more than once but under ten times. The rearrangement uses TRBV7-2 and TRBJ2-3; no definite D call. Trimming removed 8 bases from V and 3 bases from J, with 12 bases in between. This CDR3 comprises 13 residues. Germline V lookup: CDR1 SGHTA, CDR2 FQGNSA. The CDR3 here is CASSAGITDTQYF. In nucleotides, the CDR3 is TGTGCCAGCTCCGCAGGAATTACAGATACGCAGTATTTT.

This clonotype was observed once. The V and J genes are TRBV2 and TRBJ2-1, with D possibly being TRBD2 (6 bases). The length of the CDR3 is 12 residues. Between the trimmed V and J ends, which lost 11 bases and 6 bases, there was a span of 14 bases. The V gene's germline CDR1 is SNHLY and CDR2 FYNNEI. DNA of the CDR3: TGTGCCCGCACGGACTACCGCAATGAGCAGTTCTTC. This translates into CARTDYRNEQFF.

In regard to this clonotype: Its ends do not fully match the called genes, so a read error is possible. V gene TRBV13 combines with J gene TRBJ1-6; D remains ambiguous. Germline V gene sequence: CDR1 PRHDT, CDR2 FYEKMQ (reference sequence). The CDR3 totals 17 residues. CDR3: CASSYQSSDRYNLPLHF. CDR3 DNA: TGTGCCAGCAGCTACCAGTCATCGGACCGTTATAATTTACCCCTCCACTTT. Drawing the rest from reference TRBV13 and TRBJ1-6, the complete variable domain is AAGVIQSPRHLIKEKRETATLKCYPIPRHDTVYWYQQGPGQDPQFLISFYEKMQSDKGSIPDRFSAQQFSDYHSELNMSSLELGDSALYFCASSYQSSDRYNLPLHFGNGTRLTVT.

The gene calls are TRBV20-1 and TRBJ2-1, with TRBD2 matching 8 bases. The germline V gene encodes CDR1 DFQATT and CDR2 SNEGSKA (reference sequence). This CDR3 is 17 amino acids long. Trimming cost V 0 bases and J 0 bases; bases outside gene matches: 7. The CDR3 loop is CSARDISGESSYNEQFF. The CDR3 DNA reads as TGCAGTGCTAGAGATATTAGCGGGGAGTCCTCCTACAATGAGCAGTTCTTC.

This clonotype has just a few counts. CDR3 in amino acids: CSVDGDGNGYGYTF. For the CDR3, the DNA is TGCAGCGTTGATGGCGATGGAAACGGCTATGGCTACACCTTC. The genes are TRBV29-1 and TRBJ1-2; D is uncertain. CDR1 is SQVTM and CDR2 is ANQGSEA in the germline V gene. V lost 3 bases, J lost 4 bases, and 15 bases lay in between. The CDR3 length is 14 residues.

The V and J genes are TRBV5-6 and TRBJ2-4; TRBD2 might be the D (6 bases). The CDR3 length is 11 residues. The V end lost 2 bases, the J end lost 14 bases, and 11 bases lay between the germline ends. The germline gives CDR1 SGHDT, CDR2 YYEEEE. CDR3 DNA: TGTGCCAGCAGCTTTTACGGGAGTGAGTACTTC. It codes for CASSFYGSEYF.

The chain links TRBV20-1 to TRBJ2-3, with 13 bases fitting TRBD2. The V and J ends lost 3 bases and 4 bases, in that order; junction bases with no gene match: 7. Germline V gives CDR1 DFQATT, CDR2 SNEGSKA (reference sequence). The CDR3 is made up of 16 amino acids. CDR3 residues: CSARGTSGDLADTQYF. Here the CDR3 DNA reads TGCAGTGCTAGGGGGACTAGCGGGGACCTGGCAGATACGCAGTATTTT.

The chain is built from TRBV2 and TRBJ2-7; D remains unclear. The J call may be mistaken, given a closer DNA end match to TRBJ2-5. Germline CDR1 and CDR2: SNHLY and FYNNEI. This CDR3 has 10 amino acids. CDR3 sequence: CASWARTQYF. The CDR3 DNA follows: TGTGCCAGCTGGGCGAGGACCCAGTACTTC.

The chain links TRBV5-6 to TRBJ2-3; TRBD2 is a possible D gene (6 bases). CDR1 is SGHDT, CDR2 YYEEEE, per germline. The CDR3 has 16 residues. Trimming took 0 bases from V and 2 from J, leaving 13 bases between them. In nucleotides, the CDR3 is TGTGCCAGCAGCTTGGCCCCACTAGCCCTCACAGATACGCAGTATTTT. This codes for CASSLAPLALTDTQYF.

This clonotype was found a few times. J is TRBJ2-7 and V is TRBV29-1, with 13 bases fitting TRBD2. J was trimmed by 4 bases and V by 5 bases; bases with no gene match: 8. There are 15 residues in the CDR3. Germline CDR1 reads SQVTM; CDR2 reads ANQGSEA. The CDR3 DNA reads TGCAGCGTTTCCGGGACTAGCGGGGCTACTTACGAGCAGTACTTC. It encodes CSVSGTSGATYEQYF.

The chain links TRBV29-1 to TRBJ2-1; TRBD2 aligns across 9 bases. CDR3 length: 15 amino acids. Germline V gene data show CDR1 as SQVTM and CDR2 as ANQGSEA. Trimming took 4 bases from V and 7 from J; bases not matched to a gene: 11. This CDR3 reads CSVVGWAGGQNEQFF. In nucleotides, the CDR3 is TGCAGCGTTGTCGGTTGGGCGGGGGGGCAAAATGAGCAGTTCTTC.